The 5 T cell receptor beta chains below were found in one sample sequenced in a study of neoadjuvant nivolumab and ipilimumab in lung cancer. TCRdb keeps only in-frame clones here, not all; method: immunoSEQ multiplex PCR. The sample lists about 29,000 clones, about 83% occurring once. Sequenced material: tumor tissue, taken after neoadjuvant nivolumab, alone or with ipilimumab, at or shortly before surgery. These receptor sequences come from an adult with non-small cell lung cancer.

The chain carries TRBV5-1 and TRBJ1-1; 7 bases map to TRBD1. This CDR3 has 13 amino acids. Unmatched junction bases numbered 5, after V lost 7 bases and J lost 2 bases. Germline-derived CDR1 and CDR2 are SGHRS and YFSETQ. The CDR3 sequence: CASRQGGNTEAFF. The CDR3 bases are TGCGCCAGCCGCCAGGGGGGTAACACTGAAGCTTTCTTT.

The chain employs TRBV6-6 and TRBJ2-3; D gene ambiguous. Trimming removed 4 bases at V and 0 bases at J, with 8 bases between. Germline lookup yields CDR1 MNHNY and CDR2 SVGAGI (reference sequence). The CDR3 covers 14 residues. CDR3 sequence: CASSLPSSTDTQYF. In DNA, the CDR3 is TGTGCCAGCAGTTTACCCTCGAGCACAGATACGCAGTATTTT.

The CDR3 loop reads CASSWTVNTEAFF. In DNA, the CDR3 is TGTGCCAGCAGCTGGACGGTGAACACTGAAGCTTTCTTT. This chain joins TRBV7-9 and TRBJ1-1; D call uncertain. Trimming cost V 4 bases and J 0 bases, with 6 bases left between them. The V gene's germline CDR1 is SEHNR and CDR2 FQNEAQ (reference sequence). The CDR3 sequence is 13 residues long.

The V and J genes are TRBV19 and TRBJ1-1, with TRBD1 identical over 9 bases. After removal of 5 bases from V and 0 bases from J, the junction contained 7 bases not matched to a gene. CDR3 length: 16 residues. The germline V gene has CDR1 LNHDA and CDR2 SQIVND (reference sequence). The CDR3 sequence is CASSVTGGGVNTEAFF. The CDR3, as DNA: TGTGCCAGTAGTGTCACAGGGGGCGGTGTGAACACTGAAGCTTTCTTT.

A single count supports this clone. The V and J genes are TRBV10-3 and TRBJ1-6; D perhaps matches TRBD1 (5 bases). The germline V and J ends were trimmed by 10 bases and 9 bases, with 19 bases remaining between them. The CDR3 length is 14 residues. Germline CDR1 ENHRY, CDR2 SYGVKD. CDR3 sequence reads: CATSEGTRVSPLHF. DNA of the CDR3: TGTGCCACCTCTGAGGGGACTAGAGTTTCACCCCTCCACTTT.